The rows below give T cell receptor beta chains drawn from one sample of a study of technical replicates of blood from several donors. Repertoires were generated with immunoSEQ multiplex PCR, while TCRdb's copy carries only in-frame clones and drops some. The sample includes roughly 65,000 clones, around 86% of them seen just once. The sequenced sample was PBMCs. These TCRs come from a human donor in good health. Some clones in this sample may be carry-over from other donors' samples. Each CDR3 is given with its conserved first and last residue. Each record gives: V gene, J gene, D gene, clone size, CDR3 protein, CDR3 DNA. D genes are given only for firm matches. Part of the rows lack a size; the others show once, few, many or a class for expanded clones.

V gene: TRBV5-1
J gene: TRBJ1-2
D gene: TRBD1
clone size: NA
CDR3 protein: CASSASGGAGGYTF
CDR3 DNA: TGCGCCAGCAGCGCTTCAGGGGGCGCGGGTGGCTACACCTTC

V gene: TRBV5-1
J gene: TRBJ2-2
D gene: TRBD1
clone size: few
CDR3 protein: CASSGRGLDGELFF
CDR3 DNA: TGCGCCAGCAGCGGCAGGGGGCTTGACGGGGAGCTGTTTTTT

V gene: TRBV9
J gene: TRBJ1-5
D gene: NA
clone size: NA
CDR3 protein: CASSVGGSGRQPQHF
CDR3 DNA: TGTGCCAGCAGCGTAGGAGGGTCGGGGAGACAGCCCCAGCATTTT

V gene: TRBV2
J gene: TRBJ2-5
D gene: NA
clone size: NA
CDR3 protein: CASSVASEGTQYF
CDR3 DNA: TGTGCCAGCAGTGTCGCTAGCGAGGGGACCCAGTACTTC

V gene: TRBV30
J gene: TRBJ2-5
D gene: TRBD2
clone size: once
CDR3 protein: CAWNLAEWETQYF
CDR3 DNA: TGTGCCTGGAATCTAGCGGAGTGGGAGACCCAGTACTTC

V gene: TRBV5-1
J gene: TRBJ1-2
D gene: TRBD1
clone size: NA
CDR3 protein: CASSFLTGGPYGYTF
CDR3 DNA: TGCGCCAGCAGCTTCTTGACAGGGGGCCCCTATGGCTACACCTTC

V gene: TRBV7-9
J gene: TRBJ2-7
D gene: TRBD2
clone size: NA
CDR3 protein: CASSLGLAGDEQYF
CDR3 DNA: TGTGCCAGCAGCTTAGGACTAGCGGGTGACGAGCAGTACTTC

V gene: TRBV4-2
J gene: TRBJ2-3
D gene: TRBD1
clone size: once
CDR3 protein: CASSRGQGDTDTQYF
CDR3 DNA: TGTGCCAGCAGCCGGGGACAGGGGGACACAGATACGCAGTATTTT

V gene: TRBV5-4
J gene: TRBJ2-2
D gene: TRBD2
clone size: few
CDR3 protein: CASSPPSSGANTGELFF
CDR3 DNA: TGTGCCAGCAGCCCCCCCTCTAGCGGCGCGAACACCGGGGAGCTGTTTTTT

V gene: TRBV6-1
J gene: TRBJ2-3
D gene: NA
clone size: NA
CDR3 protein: CASSAQGYSDTQYF
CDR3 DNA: TGTGCCAGCAGTGCCCAGGGTTACTCAGATACGCAGTATTTT

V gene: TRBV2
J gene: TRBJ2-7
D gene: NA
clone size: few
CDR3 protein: CASSVSLLSYEQYF
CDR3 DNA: TGTGCCAGCAGTGTTAGTCTCCTCTCCTACGAGCAGTACTTC

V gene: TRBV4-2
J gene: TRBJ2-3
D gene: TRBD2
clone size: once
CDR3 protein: CASSQARAGGPADTQYF
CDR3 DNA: TGTGCCAGCAGCCAAGCTCGTGCGGGGGGGCCCGCAGATACGCAGTATTTT

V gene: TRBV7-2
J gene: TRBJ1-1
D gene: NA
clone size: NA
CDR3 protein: CASKAYGRNTEAFF
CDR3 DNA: TGTGCCAGCAAAGCTTACGGGAGGAACACTGAAGCTTTCTTT

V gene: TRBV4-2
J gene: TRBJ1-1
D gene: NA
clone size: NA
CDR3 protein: CASSPESRTEAFF
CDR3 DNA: TGTGCCAGCAGCCCTGAATCGCGGACTGAAGCTTTCTTT

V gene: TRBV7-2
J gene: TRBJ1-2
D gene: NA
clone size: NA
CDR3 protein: CASSPTVGTSYGYTF
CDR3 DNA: TGTGCCAGCAGCCCCACAGTCGGGACAAGCTATGGCTACACCTTC

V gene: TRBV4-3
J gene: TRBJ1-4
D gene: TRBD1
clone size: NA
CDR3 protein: CASSQDFGTGVEKLFF
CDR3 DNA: TGCGCCAGCAGCCAAGATTTCGGGACAGGTGTCGAAAAACTGTTTTTT

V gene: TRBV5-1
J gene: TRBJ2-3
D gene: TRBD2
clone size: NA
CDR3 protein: CASSFRGGAGDTQYF
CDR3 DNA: TGCGCCAGCAGCTTTCGGGGGGGGGCCGGAGATACGCAGTATTTT

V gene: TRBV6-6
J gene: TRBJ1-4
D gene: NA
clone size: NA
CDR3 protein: CASSYAYSNEKLFF
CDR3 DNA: TGTGCCAGCAGTTACGCATACAGTAATGAAAAACTGTTTTTT

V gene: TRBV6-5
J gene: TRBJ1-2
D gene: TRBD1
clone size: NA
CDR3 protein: CASRQGYNYGYTF
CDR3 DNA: TGTGCCAGCCGACAGGGATATAACTATGGCTACACCTTC

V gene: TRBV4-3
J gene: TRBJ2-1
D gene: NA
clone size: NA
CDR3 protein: CASSQDQGGGGEQFF
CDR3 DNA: TGCGCCAGCAGCCAAGATCAGGGTGGGGGAGGTGAGCAGTTCTTC

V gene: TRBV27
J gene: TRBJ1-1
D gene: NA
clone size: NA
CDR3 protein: CASSLSGGTEAFF
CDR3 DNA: TGTGCCAGCAGTCTCTCGGGTGGCACTGAAGCTTTCTTT

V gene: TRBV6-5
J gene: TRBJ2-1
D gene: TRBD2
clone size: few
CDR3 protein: CATGLAGGYNEQFF
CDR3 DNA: TGTGCCACCGGACTAGCGGGAGGATACAATGAGCAGTTCTTC

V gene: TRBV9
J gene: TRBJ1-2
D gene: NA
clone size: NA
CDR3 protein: CASSVTGQTKLGGYTF
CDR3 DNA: TGTGCCAGCAGCGTAACGGGACAAACTAAACTCGGTGGCTACACCTTC

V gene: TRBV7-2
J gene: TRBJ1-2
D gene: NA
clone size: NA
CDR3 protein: CASNPTPINYGYTF
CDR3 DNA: TGTGCCAGCAATCCAACACCCATTAACTATGGCTACACCTTC

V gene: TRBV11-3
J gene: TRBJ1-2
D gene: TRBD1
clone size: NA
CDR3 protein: CASSLGGQGPSNYGYTF
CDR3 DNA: TGTGCCAGCAGCTTAGGGGGACAGGGCCCTTCTAACTATGGCTACACCTTC

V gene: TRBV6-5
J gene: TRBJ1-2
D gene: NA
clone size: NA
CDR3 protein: CASRGAWGYTF
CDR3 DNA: TGTGCCAGCAGGGGGGCCTGGGGCTACACCTTC

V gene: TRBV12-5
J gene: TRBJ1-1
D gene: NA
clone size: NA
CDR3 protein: CASAPGALVNTEAFF
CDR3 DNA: TGTGCTAGTGCCCCTGGGGCCCTAGTGAACACTGAAGCTTTCTTT

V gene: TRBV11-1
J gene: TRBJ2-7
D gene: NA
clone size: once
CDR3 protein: CASSLGLFYEQYF
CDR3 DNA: TGTGCCAGCAGCTTGGGGCTGTTCTACGAGCAGTACTTC

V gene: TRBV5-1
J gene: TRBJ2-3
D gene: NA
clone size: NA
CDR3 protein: CASSHNRDWDTDTQYF
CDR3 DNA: TGCGCCAGCAGCCATAACCGGGACTGGGACACAGATACGCAGTATTTT

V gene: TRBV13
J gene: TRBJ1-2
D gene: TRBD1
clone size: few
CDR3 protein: CASRSYRWGTDNYGYTF
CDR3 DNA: TGTGCCAGCAGATCTTACCGATGGGGGACAGATAACTATGGCTACACCTTC

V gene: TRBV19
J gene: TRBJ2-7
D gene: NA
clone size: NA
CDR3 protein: CASSIDHYRAPYEQYF
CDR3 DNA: TGTGCCAGTAGTATAGATCACTACAGGGCCCCCTACGAGCAGTACTTC

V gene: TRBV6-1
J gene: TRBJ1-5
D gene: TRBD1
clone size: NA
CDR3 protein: CASSEYLTGGQPQHF
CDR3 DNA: TGTGCCAGCAGTGAATATTTGACAGGGGGCCAGCCCCAGCATTTT

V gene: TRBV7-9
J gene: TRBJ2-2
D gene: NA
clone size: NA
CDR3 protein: CASSENTVEGGELFF
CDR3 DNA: TGTGCCAGCAGCGAAAACACGGTTGAGGGCGGGGAGCTGTTTTTT

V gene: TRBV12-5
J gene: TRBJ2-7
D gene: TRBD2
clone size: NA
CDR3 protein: CASVKGREGSYEQYF
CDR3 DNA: TGTGCTAGTGTTAAAGGTCGGGAGGGCTCCTACGAGCAGTACTTC

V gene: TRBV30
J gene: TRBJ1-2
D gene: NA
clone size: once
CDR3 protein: CAWSPRLYGYTF
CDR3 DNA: TGTGCCTGGAGTCCCCGACTCTATGGCTACACCTTC

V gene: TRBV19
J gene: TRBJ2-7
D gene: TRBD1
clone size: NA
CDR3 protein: CASSQPPGQGASEQYF
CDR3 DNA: TGTGCCAGTAGTCAACCACCGGGACAGGGGGCGAGTGAGCAGTACTTC

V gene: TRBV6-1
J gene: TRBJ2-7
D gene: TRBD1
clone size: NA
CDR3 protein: CAISELRDRRKGYEQYF
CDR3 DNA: TGTGCCATCAGTGAGCTCCGGGACAGGAGAAAGGGCTACGAGCAGTACTTC